The following is a TCR beta chain sequence with its context. What it binds is unknown. This sample was included in a study of T-cell memory formation after mild COVID-19. General study findings and limits: Among contracting clones, CD4+ were mainly CM/EM and CD8+ enriched in EMRA.

Libraries for TCRalpha and TCRbeta carried sample barcodes and unique molecular identifiers via 5'RACE. Each CDR3 protein is one row after TCRdb ran MiXCR on the 5' RACE reads. The sample consists of 150,000 or so distinct CDR3 sequences, roughly 10% of them appearing once. Trimming took 5 bases from V and 3 from J; bases not matched to a gene: 6. The germline V gene encodes CDR1 SGHAT and CDR2 FQNNGV. This CDR3 spans 14 amino acids. Sequenced material: PBMCs or a T cell subset sorted from them (not recorded which). V is TRBV11-2 and J is TRBJ2-5; 7 nucleotides line up with TRBD1. This receptor was obtained from a man younger than 30 who had mild COVID-19 (a few samples of this study predate the infection). Cell type and time point are not known. The CDR3: CASSTGQAEETQYF. The CDR3 DNA sequence: TGTGCCAGCAGCACTGGACAGGCCGAAGAGACCCAGTACTTC. Full variable domain (missing parts from reference TRBV11-2 and TRBJ2-5): EAGVAQSPRYKIIEKRQSVAFWCNPISGHATLYWYQQILGQGPKLLIQFQNNGVVDDSQLPKDRFSAERLKGVDSTLKIQPAKLEDSAVYLCASSTGQAEETQYFGPGTRLLVL.